The 3 T cell receptor beta chains below come from one sample, sequenced in a study of cytomegalovirus exposure and HLA in healthy donors. Primers included in the PCR were 60 Vbeta and 13 Jbeta primers. Generated by immunoSEQ multiplex PCR, the TCRdb table keeps only in-frame clones and is missing some. The sample shows about 130,000 clones, about 79% of them seen only once. The sequencing input was PBMCs. The receptors were gathered from a woman between 18 and 29 years old in good health and CMV-seropositive.

This clone was counted between two and nine times. The gene calls are TRBV19 and TRBJ2-5; TRBD1 aligns across 8 bases. This CDR3 region has 13 residues. Unmatched junction bases numbered 3, after V lost 4 bases and J lost 5 bases. The germline gives CDR1 LNHDA, CDR2 SQIVND (reference sequence). The CDR3: CASSTGGWETQYF. CDR3 coding DNA: TGTGCCAGTAGTACAGGGGGCTGGGAGACCCAGTACTTC. Together with reference TRBV19 and TRBJ2-5, the CDR3 gives the full variable domain: DGGITQSPKYLFRKEGQNVTLSCEQNLNHDAMYWYRQDPGQGLRLIYYSQIVNDFQKGDIAEGYSVSREKKESFPLTVTSAQKNPTAFYLCASSTGGWETQYFGPGTRLLVL.

J is TRBJ1-5 and V is TRBV5-6, with 8 nucleotides matching TRBD1. Per the germline V gene, CDR1 is SGHDT and CDR2 is YYEEEE. The ends lost 3 bases at V and 7 bases at J; junction bases unmatched: 3. The CDR3 contains 13 residues. CDR3 coding DNA: TGTGCCAGCAGCTCAGGGGGCGGGCAGCCCCAGCATTTT. It codes for CASSSGGGQPQHF.

The J gene is TRBJ2-7, the V gene TRBV19; maybe TRBD1 (5 bases). V lost 6 bases and J lost 5, with 8 bases in between. The CDR3 contains 11 residues. Germline lookup yields CDR1 LNHDA and CDR2 SQIVND (reference sequence). CDR3 sequence: CASSDSHEQYF. CDR3 DNA sequence: TGTGCCAGTAGCGACAGCCACGAGCAGTACTTC. Based on the CDR3 plus reference TRBV19 and TRBJ2-7, the full variable domain is DGGITQSPKYLFRKEGQNVTLSCEQNLNHDAMYWYRQDPGQGLRLIYYSQIVNDFQKGDIAEGYSVSREKKESFPLTVTSAQKNPTAFYLCASSDSHEQYFGPGTRLTVT.